This T cell receptor (beta chain) was identified in a study of cytomegalovirus exposure and HLA in healthy donors. Trimming removed 5 bases from V and 1 base from J; junction bases left unmatched: 6. Germline V gives CDR1 MNHEY, CDR2 SMNVEV (reference sequence). The CDR3 is made up of 15 amino acids. Primers: 60 Vbeta forward and 13 Jbeta reverse. Assay: immunoSEQ multiplex PCR; the TCRdb copy retains only in-frame clones and omits some. The sample has around 150,000 clones; more than 60% are singletons. J is TRBJ2-7 and V is TRBV27; TRBD2 aligns across 9 bases. The sequence was obtained from a man aged 25-40 years in good health and CMV-seropositive. Sequencing used PBMCs. The CDR3 loop reads CASSRQLAGSYEQYF. For the CDR3, the DNA is TGTGCCAGCAGTCGCCAACTAGCGGGTTCCTACGAGCAGTACTTC.